This TCR beta chain was recovered during a study of blood T cell repertoires in COVID-19. Study at large: The United States, Italy and Spain provided the acute and convalescent COVID-19 samples.

Original analysis: Estimation of nucleated cell counts relied on the amplification of reference gene primers. Using immunoSEQ multiplex PCR, the repertoire was profiled, and TCRdb retains in-frame clones only, with some absent. V and J calls and clone size are given by that table; D and trimming were obtained from the DNA. Of some 100,000 clones listed, around four fifths were seen once; the top ten hold 16%. Material: peripheral blood. The sequence was obtained from a human donor in a cohort sampled during active COVID-19.

The chain's CDR3 is CASSATYGYTF. The CDR3 DNA sequence: TGTGCCAGCAGCGCTACGTATGGCTACACCTTC. The V call is TRBV28, the J call TRBJ1-2; D is unresolved. The length of the CDR3 is 11 residues. Trimming took 6 bases from V and 5 from J, leaving 7 bases between them. Germline V gene data show CDR1 as MDHEN and CDR2 as SYDVKM.